This note documents a single T cell receptor beta chain sequence. Described treatment: about 20 received Ad26.COV2.S at low or high dose, single or two shots; five or six received placebo; per-sample allocation not given. Samples came from day 63 after the first vaccine or placebo injection. Produced via immunoSEQ multiplex PCR; TCRdb's table is partial and in-frame only. This sample has a few hundred thousand clones, with approximately 92% found just once. The data were taken from a study of Ad26.COV2.S vaccination and SARS-CoV-2 variants. This CDR3 comprises 14 residues. V was cut by 3 bases and J by 8 bases, with 17 bases left in between. Germline loops: CDR1 SGHNT, CDR2 YYREEE (reference sequence).

This chain uses TRBV5-4 with TRBJ1-2; perhaps TRBD1 as D (6 bases). This TCR was recovered from a person aged 18-65 years who received the Ad26.COV2.S COVID-19 vaccine or a placebo. Sequenced here: peripheral blood, sampled in a trial of Ad26.COV2.S vaccine versus placebo. The CDR3 reads CASSSAGVAGGYTF. CDR3 in DNA: TGTGCCAGCAGCTCCGCAGGGGTAGCTGGGGGCTACACCTTC.